A selection of T cell receptor beta chains follows, all from one sample in a study of cytomegalovirus exposure and HLA in healthy donors. This table comes from immunoSEQ multiplex PCR, and its TCRdb copy is limited to in-frame clones, with some not included. This listing includes approximately 140,000 clones. Sequenced material: PBMCs. These receptor sequences come from a woman in her forties or fifties in good health and CMV-seronegative. CDR3s include the opening cysteine and the closing phenylalanine or tryptophan. Fields, in order: J gene, V gene, CDR3 protein.

TRBJ2-5	TRBV5-4	CASSLGLAEARTQYF
TRBJ2-5	TRBV7-3	CASSPTGGALYF
TRBJ1-6	TRBV18	CASSPGGAYNSPLHF
TRBJ2-7	TRBV5-4	CASSSPRAQSEQYF
TRBJ2-3	TRBV25-1	CASRHTPGLRGADTQYF
TRBJ1-2	TRBV6-1	CASSRDTLYGYTF
TRBJ1-1	TRBV19	CATAPYVDTEAFF
TRBJ2-1	TRBV28	CASTLEGRGSGRASHNEQFF
TRBJ1-6	TRBV9	CASSVGGAYNSPLHF
TRBJ1-1	TRBV28	CASSSPRGATNEAFF
TRBJ1-1	TRBV6-1	CASSETRQGKTEAFF
TRBJ1-1	TRBV14	CASSLTGSLRAFF
TRBJ2-1	TRBV2	CASSVQGSDNEQFF
TRBJ2-7	TRBV11-2	CASSSGTSRLYEQYF
TRBJ2-7	TRBV10-3	CAISEFAGEQYF
TRBJ1-5	TRBV29-1	CSVNDRSNSNQPQHF
TRBJ1-4	TRBV5-6	CASSLATGGEKLFF
TRBJ1-5	TRBV7-9	CATQGSDNQPQHF
TRBJ1-4	TRBV28	CASSLSRGKLFF
TRBJ2-3	TRBV9	CASSVRGRSGSGADTQYF
TRBJ1-1	TRBV19	CASGLGRGNTEAFF
TRBJ1-2	TRBV19	CASRSRDKANYGYTF
TRBJ1-2	TRBV19	CASSDRDDGYTF
TRBJ1-5	TRBV7-8	CASSLGQVDSNQPQHF
TRBJ2-3	TRBV4-1	CASSQGDSSTDTQYF
TRBJ2-7	TRBV4-1	CASSQGLGAYEQYF
TRBJ2-5	TRBV4-1	CASSLGVAGETQYF
TRBJ2-5	TRBV2	CASSGGVETQYF
TRBJ2-1	TRBV6-5	CASSYSEQFF
TRBJ1-1	TRBV28	CASSFRGYTEAFF
TRBJ2-1	TRBV9	CASSVGLAGANEQFF
TRBJ2-7	TRBV28	CASSLTSGTLVDEQYF
TRBJ2-7	TRBV5-1	CASSSGQGVYYEQYF
TRBJ2-7	TRBV28	CASSLGRAYEQYF
TRBJ1-1	TRBV27	CASRVRGLNTEAFF
TRBJ1-5	TRBV18	CASSPAVDQPQHF
TRBJ2-7	TRBV27	CASSPYWTGNPQEQYF
TRBJ2-7	TRBV10-3	CAISESEGSYEQYF
TRBJ2-7	TRBV25-1	CASSVLAGEQYF
TRBJ2-5	TRBV7-6	CASSLESVSGEETQYF
TRBJ2-7	TRBV6-4	CARRYAWGQGPYEQYF
TRBJ2-7	TRBV5-1	CASSFGGVSYEQYF
TRBJ2-3	TRBV18	CASRTGLAGGSTDTQYF
TRBJ2-5	TRBV28	CASSRQTSGRKETQYF
TRBJ2-3	TRBV5-4	CASYSSTDTQYF
TRBJ1-2	TRBV27	CASSPGGGNYGYTF
TRBJ1-2	TRBV6-5	CASRSGQYYGYTF
TRBJ2-7	TRBV27	CASSFTGGPYEQYF
TRBJ1-1	TRBV12-5	CASGSEPSEAFF
TRBJ1-1	TRBV5-5	CASSPGTGNTEAFF
TRBJ1-2	TRBV28	CASSGRLSANYGYTF
TRBJ1-5	TRBV4-3	CASSQATGFNQPQHF
TRBJ2-7	TRBV4-1	CASSQLTATPTYEQYF
TRBJ1-2	TRBV19	CASLIWKRRDRYSNYGYTF
TRBJ1-3	TRBV6-5	CASSPQGLGGNTIYF